The text below deals with one T cell receptor beta chain. It has no known antigen specificity. Base qualities were left out, and no much larger clone turns up one base away. These data come from a study of blood T cell repertoires in COVID-19 (dated by TCRdb to 2018 to 2020). Broadly, across the study: Samples from collaborators originated in the United States, Italy and Spain and spanned both the acute and convalescent phases of COVID-19. Where available, HLA class I and class II types were obtained from metadata supplied by the sample provider rather than from assay-based typing. Sample metadata almost always included a de-identified subject ID, COVID-19 status, age in years and sex. The prospective study material was composed of cDNA or gDNA derived from T cells, B-cell-depleted T cells, or PBMCs. The repertoires were made available in a free public database intended to serve as a resource for research on the immune response to SARS-CoV-2. Samples were obtained from the ongoing ImmuneRACE study (first 160 participants) and from 950 to 1,500 subjects provided by 6 global collaborators. The dataset comprised deeply sampled blood TCRbeta repertoires from subjects exposed to, actively infected with, or recovered from COVID-19. General conclusions and limits of the study: The amount of clinical and demographic metadata varied by source and participant and was provided uncurated.

Inclusive of the bounding cysteine and phenylalanine, the CDR3 is 14 residues long. The entry retains the CDR3 DNA only, 42 bases that are in frame from base 1. The germline V gene yields SGHRS for CDR1 and YFSETQ for CDR2. Trimming accounts for 6 bases at V and 2 bases at J, while the number of junction bases matched to no gene is 7. At one collaborating source in Seattle, patients were enrolled during active infection and were followed longitudinally through the course of disease. Whole blood was collected in K2EDTA tubes by collaborating institutions according to the institutions' own protocols. For TCRbeta analysis, collaborator samples were shipped as frozen whole blood, as isolated PBMCs, or as DNA extracted from either sample type. The immunoSEQ Assay, a bias-controlled multiplex PCR, was used to amplify TCRbeta CDR3 regions from genomic DNA. The study's processing was this. Nucleated cell counts per sample were estimated from amplification of reference gene primers within the assay. To quantify the absolute abundance of each unique TCRbeta CDR3 rearrangement, sequence reads were collapsed and filtered. For each sample, productive Simpson clonality was calculated by taking the square root of Simpson's diversity index across productive rearrangements. TCRdb re-hosts the immuneACCESS table, in-frame sequences only. Its copies lack some clones; in the studies checked, an unresolved V gene accounts for under half of them, and the cause for the rest is not known. D and trimming were read from the DNA, whereas the V and J calls and clone size are those reported in that table. The sample includes fewer than 350,000 clones, with roughly nine tenths observed a single time. Approximately 12% of the sample is taken by the ten largest.

Sequencing input: peripheral blood. The chain uses TRBV5-1 and TRBJ2-5, and 7 junctional nucleotides match TRBD1. The TCR was taken from a woman aged 30 to 39 with COVID-19, enrolled during active disease. The sequenced DNA is TGCGCCAGCACCCCGACAGGGCCTCAAGAGACCCAGTACTTC. Its translation reads: CASTPTGPQETQYF.